The rows below give T cell receptor beta chains drawn from one sample of a study of glioma-infiltrating T cells after dendritic cell vaccination. Sequencing used immunoSEQ multiplex PCR; TCRdb keeps in-frame clones, though not all of them. The sample lists roughly 100,000 clones; roughly 76% were seen once. This specimen consisted of blood, obtained before dendritic cell vaccination. Receptors originate from a human donor with glioblastoma. The CDR3 runs from the conserved cysteine through the conserved F or W. A D gene is named only where the DNA matches it firmly. Only some rows state a clone size, as once, few, many or a class for expanded clones.

D: TRBD1; size: NA; J: TRBJ1-5; V: TRBV5-6; CDR3: CASSLTDRNNQPQHF; DNA: TGTGCCAGCAGCTTAACGGACAGGAACAATCAGCCCCAGCATTTT
D: NA; size: many; J: TRBJ1-1; V: TRBV30; CDR3: CAWGRGNTEAFF; DNA: TGTGCCTGGGGAAGGGGGAACACTGAAGCTTTCTTT
D: NA; size: few; J: TRBJ1-5; V: TRBV7-8; CDR3: CASSLGGGHQPQHF; DNA: TGTGCCAGCAGCTTGGGGGGGGGACATCAGCCCCAGCATTTT
D: NA; size: few; J: TRBJ1-1; V: TRBV6-5; CDR3: CASSLQGNTEAFF; DNA: TGTGCCAGCAGTCTACAGGGGAACACTGAAGCTTTCTTT
D: NA; size: NA; J: TRBJ2-5; V: TRBV11-3; CDR3: CASSLGARETQYF; DNA: TGTGCCAGCAGCTTAGGAGCCCGTGAGACCCAGTACTTC
D: NA; size: NA; J: TRBJ2-2; V: TRBV5-1; CDR3: CASSLSPQGYTGELFF; DNA: TGCGCCAGCAGCTTGTCCCCTCAGGGGTACACCGGGGAGCTGTTTTTT
D: TRBD1; size: NA; J: TRBJ1-3; V: TRBV6-5; CDR3: CASSWTGSNSGNTIYF; DNA: TGTGCCAGCAGTTGGACAGGTTCAAACTCTGGAAACACCATATATTTT
D: NA; size: once; J: TRBJ2-7; V: TRBV10-3; CDR3: CAISESTSATNSYEQYF; DNA: TGTGCCATCAGTGAGTCGACGTCTGCGACAAACTCCTACGAGCAGTACTTC
D: TRBD2; size: NA; J: TRBJ2-3; V: TRBV15; CDR3: CATSRDPPGGADTQYF; DNA: TGTGCCACCAGCAGAGATCCCCCCGGGGGGGCCGATACGCAGTATTTT
D: TRBD2; size: NA; J: TRBJ2-1; V: TRBV11-3; CDR3: CASSSQRGGWNEQFF; DNA: TGTGCCAGCAGCTCTCAGCGGGGGGGCTGGAATGAGCAGTTCTTC
D: NA; size: NA; J: TRBJ2-2; V: TRBV5-1; CDR3: CASSWTTTTGELFF; DNA: TGCGCCAGCAGCTGGACGACTACCACCGGGGAGCTGTTTTTT
D: NA; size: NA; J: TRBJ2-3; V: TRBV6-4; CDR3: CASSLLAGSTDTQYF; DNA: TGTGCCAGCAGTTTGTTGGCAGGGAGCACAGATACGCAGTATTTT
D: TRBD2; size: NA; J: TRBJ2-5; V: TRBV27; CDR3: CASSQLSSGGYPGETQYF; DNA: TGTGCCAGCAGTCAACTTTCTAGCGGGGGGTATCCGGGAGAGACCCAGTACTTC
D: TRBD1; size: NA; J: TRBJ1-2; V: TRBV5-1; CDR3: CASSLLGTGALYGYTF; DNA: TGCGCCAGCAGCTTGTTAGGGACAGGGGCCCTCTATGGCTACACCTTC
D: NA; size: NA; J: TRBJ2-3; V: TRBV4-2; CDR3: CASSLSRVLERRSTDTQYF; DNA: TGTGCCAGCAGCCTGTCTCGAGTTCTCGAGAGGCGAAGCACAGATACGCAGTATTTT
D: TRBD1; size: NA; J: TRBJ2-5; V: TRBV11-1; CDR3: CASSQRDRETQYF; DNA: TGTGCCAGCAGCCAGAGGGACAGAGAGACCCAGTACTTC
D: TRBD1; size: NA; J: TRBJ2-7; V: TRBV11-2; CDR3: CASSLVGWARGTYEQYF; DNA: TGTGCCAGCAGCTTAGTGGGGTGGGCCAGGGGGACCTACGAGCAGTACTTC
D: NA; size: NA; J: TRBJ1-5; V: TRBV19; CDR3: CASSIVARHNQPQHF; DNA: TGTGCCAGTAGTATAGTGGCCAGGCACAATCAGCCCCAGCATTTT
D: TRBD1; size: NA; J: TRBJ1-1; V: TRBV29-1; CDR3: CSVARGTEAFF; DNA: TGCAGCGTAGCCAGGGGGACTGAAGCTTTCTTT
D: TRBD2; size: NA; J: TRBJ2-5; V: TRBV7-9; CDR3: CASSERTSSDETQYF; DNA: TGTGCCAGCAGCGAAAGGACTAGCTCGGATGAGACCCAGTACTTC
D: TRBD2; size: NA; J: TRBJ2-3; V: TRBV14; CDR3: CASSSGLAGPAF; DNA: TGTGCCAGCAGCTCGGGTCTAGCGGGGCCCGCTTTT
D: TRBD1; size: NA; J: TRBJ1-1; V: TRBV18; CDR3: CASSPPDRVNTEAFF; DNA: TGTGCCAGCTCACCACCGGACAGGGTTAATACTGAAGCTTTCTTT
D: TRBD1; size: NA; J: TRBJ1-2; V: TRBV19; CDR3: CAVRDRERYGYTF; DNA: TGTGCCGTCCGGGACAGGGAGCGGTATGGCTACACCTTC
D: NA; size: NA; J: TRBJ2-7; V: TRBV7-8; CDR3: CASSLSTGLYGYEQYF; DNA: TGTGCCAGCAGCCTCTCCACGGGACTCTACGGCTACGAGCAGTACTTC
D: NA; size: NA; J: TRBJ2-3; V: TRBV12-5; CDR3: CASGLIGGTDTQYF; DNA: TGTGCTAGTGGTCTTATAGGGGGCACAGATACGCAGTATTTT
D: NA; size: NA; J: TRBJ2-7; V: TRBV7-9; CDR3: CASSRTMSSYEQYF; DNA: TGTGCCAGCAGCCGGACTATGAGCTCCTACGAGCAGTACTTC
D: TRBD1; size: NA; J: TRBJ2-7; V: TRBV7-2; CDR3: CASSSGGPYEQYF; DNA: TGTGCCAGCAGCTCAGGGGGCCCCTACGAGCAGTACTTC
D: TRBD1; size: NA; J: TRBJ2-2; V: TRBV19; CDR3: CASSGTGGSGELFF; DNA: TGTGCCAGTTCCGGGACAGGGGGGTCCGGGGAGCTGTTTTTT
D: TRBD2; size: NA; J: TRBJ2-4; V: TRBV7-9; CDR3: CASSRLAGDKGAAKNIQYF; DNA: TGTGCCAGCAGCCGACTAGCGGGGGACAAGGGTGCGGCCAAAAACATTCAGTACTTC
D: TRBD2; size: NA; J: TRBJ2-7; V: TRBV18; CDR3: CASSFGTSGIYEQYF; DNA: TGTGCCAGCTCTTTCGGGACTAGCGGGATTTACGAGCAGTACTTC
D: TRBD1; size: NA; J: TRBJ1-1; V: TRBV11-3; CDR3: CASSKRTGLDTEAFF; DNA: TGTGCCAGCAGCAAACGGACAGGGTTGGACACTGAAGCTTTCTTT
D: TRBD1; size: NA; J: TRBJ2-7; V: TRBV5-1; CDR3: CASSAGTGEYEQYF; DNA: TGCGCCAGCAGCGCCGGGACAGGGGAATACGAGCAGTACTTC
D: TRBD2; size: once; J: TRBJ2-1; V: TRBV7-2; CDR3: CASSSSGGAWNEQFF; DNA: TGTGCCAGCAGCTCCAGCGGGGGGGCGTGGAATGAGCAGTTCTTC
D: NA; size: NA; J: TRBJ1-2; V: TRBV30; CDR3: CACPETDNYGYAF; DNA: TGTGCCTGTCCAGAGACAGATAACTATGGCTACGCCTTC
D: NA; size: NA; J: TRBJ2-7; V: TRBV4-1; CDR3: CASSQVPGENEQYF; DNA: TGCGCCAGCAGCCAAGTACCAGGGGAGAACGAGCAGTACTTC
D: NA; size: NA; J: TRBJ1-2; V: TRBV11-3; CDR3: CASSHQGLNGYTF; DNA: TGTGCCAGCAGCCATCAGGGGCTTAATGGCTACACCTTC
D: TRBD2; size: NA; J: TRBJ2-1; V: TRBV13; CDR3: CASSSPPAGGRNEQFF; DNA: TGTGCCAGCAGCTCCCCCCCAGCGGGGGGCCGCAATGAGCAGTTCTTC
D: NA; size: NA; J: TRBJ1-1; V: TRBV30; CDR3: CAWFSRGFEAFF; DNA: TGTGCCTGGTTTTCGCGGGGGTTTGAAGCTTTCTTT
D: TRBD1; size: NA; J: TRBJ2-2; V: TRBV7-3; CDR3: CASSVTGDTGELFF; DNA: TGTGCCAGCAGCGTCACAGGGGACACCGGGGAGCTGTTTTTT
D: TRBD1; size: NA; J: TRBJ2-2; V: TRBV18; CDR3: CASSPEAGGAAGELFF; DNA: TGTGCCAGCTCACCAGAGGCAGGGGGCGCCGCCGGGGAGCTGTTTTTT
D: TRBD1; size: NA; J: TRBJ2-7; V: TRBV4-1; CDR3: CASSQQRTVGTDTYEQYF; DNA: TGCGCCAGCAGCCAACAAAGGACGGTTGGGACAGATACCTACGAGCAGTACTTC
D: TRBD1; size: NA; J: TRBJ2-1; V: TRBV12-5; CDR3: CASGLPSGTGAYNEQFF; DNA: TGTGCTAGTGGCCTGCCGTCCGGGACAGGGGCCTACAATGAGCAGTTCTTC
D: TRBD2; size: NA; J: TRBJ2-3; V: TRBV7-2; CDR3: CASSYGRGSTDTQYF; DNA: TGTGCCAGCAGCTACGGGCGGGGGAGCACAGATACGCAGTATTTT
D: NA; size: NA; J: TRBJ1-3; V: TRBV15; CDR3: CATGGWTGNTIYF; DNA: TGTGCCACGGGAGGTTGGACGGGAAACACCATATATTTT
D: TRBD2; size: NA; J: TRBJ2-5; V: TRBV6-5; CDR3: CASAAGGLKETQYF; DNA: TGTGCCAGCGCAGCGGGGGGGCTGAAAGAGACCCAGTACTTC
D: TRBD2; size: once; J: TRBJ2-4; V: TRBV13; CDR3: CASSFGGGSKNIQYF; DNA: TGTGCCAGCAGCTTTGGCGGGGGGTCCAAAAACATTCAGTACTTC